This entry describes one TCR beta chain. Antigen unknown. The data are from a study of T cell repertoires in cytomegalovirus infection. Study at large: Both a matching HLA type and CMV infection were indicated by public TCR beta signatures. Study conclusions and caveats: There were HLA-C-restricted CMV-specific TCR beta clonotypes dominating the ex vivo response.

Germline assignment: CDR1 DFQATT and CDR2 SNEGSKA (reference sequence). The CDR3 has 10 residues. V was cut by 3 bases and J by 6 bases, with 5 bases left in between. TCRdb redid the calling of the reads with MiXCR, one entry per CDR3 protein. The sample has around 260,000 distinct CDR3 sequences, roughly 9% seen once. This sequence was found in a human donor in good health (CMV status not recorded). Some clones in this sample may be carry-over from other donors' samples. Material: PBMCs. V is TRBV20-1 and J is TRBJ1-1, with D unresolved. CDR3 protein: CSASSAEAFF. Here the CDR3 DNA reads TGCAGTGCTAGCAGCGCTGAAGCTTTCTTT.